The text below deals with one T cell receptor (beta chain). Likely a read error: the CDR3 ends without its conserved phenylalanine or tryptophan. This entry belongs to a study of molecular identifiers for immune sequencing clone quantification. TCRdb ran MiXCR on the PCR reads and lists one entry per CDR3 protein. Seen here are tens of thousands of distinct CDR3 sequences, 15% to 20% observed once, and the top ten hold less than 1.2%. This CDR3 has 16 residues. Sequences were obtained from naive CD8+ T cells from blood, with Jurkat cell RNA spiked in. Subset here: FACS-sorted CD8+CD4-CCR7+CD45RA+ naive T cells. This TCR came from a human donor in good health. Some libraries in this study had Jurkat cell RNA spiked in. This chain joins TRBV5-3 and TRBJ2-4; no clear D gene. TRBV5-3 qualifies as an ORF whose function is uncertain. CDR3 loop: CASSLETGVWVDIQYL. In DNA form, the CDR3 reads TGTGCCAGCAGCTTGGAGACTGGGGTGTGGGTAGACATTCAGTACCTC.